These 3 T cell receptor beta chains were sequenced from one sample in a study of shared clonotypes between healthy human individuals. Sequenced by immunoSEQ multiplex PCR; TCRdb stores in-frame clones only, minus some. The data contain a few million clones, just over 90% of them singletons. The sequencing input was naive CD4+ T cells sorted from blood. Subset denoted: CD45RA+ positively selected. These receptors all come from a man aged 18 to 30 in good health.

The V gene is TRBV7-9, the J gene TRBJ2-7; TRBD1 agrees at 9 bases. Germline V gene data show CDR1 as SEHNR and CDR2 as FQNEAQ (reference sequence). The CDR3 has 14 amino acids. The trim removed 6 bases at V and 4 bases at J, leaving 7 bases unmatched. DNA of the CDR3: TGTGCCAGCAGACCGACAGGGGGGCCGTACGAGCAGTACTTC. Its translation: CASRPTGGPYEQYF.

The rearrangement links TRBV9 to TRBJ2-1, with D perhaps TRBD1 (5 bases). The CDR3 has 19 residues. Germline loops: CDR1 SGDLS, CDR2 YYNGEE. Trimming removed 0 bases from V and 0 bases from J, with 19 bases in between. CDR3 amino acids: CASSVGEEWGRSSYNEQFF. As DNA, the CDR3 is TGTGCCAGCAGCGTAGGGGAAGAGTGGGGCAGAAGCTCCTACAATGAGCAGTTCTTC.

CDR3 in amino acids: CASSLRSGGAYEQYF. CDR3 in DNA: TGTGCCAGTAGTTTGCGTAGCGGGGGGGCCTACGAGCAGTACTTC. The rearrangement joins TRBV19 to TRBJ2-7; 11 positions match TRBD2. The germline gives CDR1 LNHDA, CDR2 SQIVND (reference sequence). Trimming took 5 bases from V and 2 from J; bases not matched to a gene: 5. The CDR3 contains 15 residues.